A single sample gave rise to the 21 T cell receptor beta chains below, sequenced in a study of regulatory T cells in long-lasting Graves disease. The sample's time point: persistent/refractory GD, antithyroid drugs over 5 years with positive TRAb. Preparation of the TCR library used RNA extracted from PBMCs. According to the study, TCR beta libraries were built with iRepertoire HTBI primers and CDR3-region Arm-PCR. TCRdb re-derived calls from the multiplex PCR reads in MiXCR, one entry per CDR3 protein. Found here are about 310,000 distinct CDR3 sequences, under 25% of them singletons; the top ten hold about 61%. Sequencing used peripheral blood mononuclear cells (PBMCs), obtained when the disease was refractory, from a patient treated with antithyroid drugs. The receptors stem from a female donor with Graves disease.

The chain couples TRBV28 to TRBJ2-5; D might be TRBD2 (5 bases). CDR1 is MDHEN and CDR2 is SYDVKM in the germline V gene. This CDR3 region has 16 residues. The germline V and J ends were trimmed by 4 bases and 5 bases, with 20 bases remaining between them. CDR3 bases: TGTGCCAGCAGTTCCCCTTCCGGAGGACCGGGGGAGACCCAGTACTTC. Translated, it gives CASSSPSGGPGETQYF.

This clonotype was counted a few times. V usage is TRBV6-1 and J usage is TRBJ1-2, with D tentatively TRBD1 (6 bases). Trimming took 5 bases from V and 4 from J, leaving 20 bases between them. This CDR3 is built from 16 residues. Germline V lookup: CDR1 MNHNS, CDR2 SASEGT. CDR3 sequence (DNA): TGTGCCAGCAGTCATTTCGGGGGCACCCCCTCCTATGGCTACACCTTC. Translated, it gives CASSHFGGTPSYGYTF.

This clonotype has a single count. The chain uses TRBV30 and TRBJ1-6; D may be TRBD1 (5 bases). There are 13 residues in the CDR3. Germline V gene sequence: CDR1 GTSNPN, CDR2 SVGIG (reference sequence). V shed 2 bases and J shed 11 bases, with 13 bases lying between them. The CDR3 coding sequence is TGTGCCTGGAGTCGAACTAAAGGGGCACCCCTCCACTTT. It codes for CAWSRTKGAPLHF.

This clonotype was detected a few times. The V call is TRBV3-1, the J call TRBJ2-2, with 13 positions matching TRBD2. J lost 5 bases, V lost 6 bases, and 9 bases had no gene match. This CDR3 spans 17 amino acids. Germline lookup yields CDR1 LGHDT and CDR2 YNNKEL (reference sequence). The CDR3 bases are TGTGCCAGCAGACTCGGACTAGCGGGAGTTCGGACCGGGGAGCTGTTTTTT. Translated, it gives CASRLGLAGVRTGELFF.

This clonotype was detected a few times. The V and J genes are TRBV2 and TRBJ2-7, with D perhaps being TRBD1 or TRBD2 (5 bases each). The V end lost 6 bases, the J end lost 7 bases, and 16 bases lay between the germline ends. The CDR3 contains 13 residues. Germline V gene data show CDR1 as SNHLY and CDR2 as FYNNEI. CDR3 DNA sequence: TGTGCCAGCAGGGGGACCAACACCCGGGAGCAGTACTTC. Encoded protein: CASRGTNTREQYF.

The chain links TRBV20-1 to TRBJ2-5, with D perhaps TRBD1 (5 bases). Germline-derived CDR1 and CDR2 are DFQATT and SNEGSKA (reference sequence). The CDR3 runs 14 residues. V was cut by 5 bases and J by 2 bases, with 15 bases left in between. The CDR3 loop is CSAAIGATQETQYF. The CDR3 DNA follows: TGCAGTGCTGCCATAGGGGCGACTCAAGAGACCCAGTACTTC.

The chain's CDR3 is CASSRDRVFSEAFF. The CDR3 DNA follows: TGTGCCAGCTCGCGGGACAGGGTGTTTTCTGAAGCTTTCTTT. This sequence joins TRBV18 and TRBJ1-1; 9 positions agree with TRBD1. The CDR3 length is 14 residues. Germline V lookup: CDR1 KGHSH, CDR2 LQKENI. Trimming at V came to 6 bases and at J to 6 bases, leaving 8 bases not matched to a gene.

The V call is TRBV24-1, the J call TRBJ2-5, with 7 bases matching TRBD1. Germline-derived CDR1 and CDR2 are KGHDR and SFDVKD. This CDR3 is 15 amino acids long. J was trimmed by 5 bases and V by 3 bases; bases with no gene match: 8. The CDR3 here is CATSDNDRASETQYF. As DNA, the CDR3 is TGTGCCACCAGTGATAATGACAGGGCGTCCGAGACCCAGTACTTC.

The V gene is TRBV7-8, the J gene TRBJ2-3; no firm D call. Germline V gene lookup returns CDR1 SGHVS and CDR2 FQNEAQ. The CDR3 has 17 residues. The V end was cut by 6 bases, the J end by 4 bases, with 23 bases between. The CDR3 DNA follows: TGTGCCAGCAGTCCTCGATATATAGGCCTCCTCCCAGATACGCAGTATTTT. Protein product: CASSPRYIGLLPDTQYF.

To note about this clonotype: One base away lies a much larger clone, so this may be a sequencing read error. The genes are TRBV6-5 and TRBJ2-3; D remains unclear. V lost 2 bases and J 4 bases, leaving 1 base between the germline ends. The germline CDR1 and CDR2 sequences are MNHEY and SVGAGI. CDR3 size: 11 residues. CDR3 loop: CASSYADTQYF. CDR3 DNA: TGTGCCAGCAGTTACGCAGATACGCAGTATTTT.

This clonotype was observed many times. CDR3 protein: CASSLRGGQKAPLFF. CDR3 nucleotides: TGTGCCAGCAGTTTAAGGGGAGGGCAAAAGGCTCCACTGTTTTTT. The genes are TRBV12-3 or TRBV12-4 and TRBJ1-4, with a weak D call TRBD1 (5 bases). The ends were cut back, 2 bases at V and 13 bases at J, with 20 bases in the middle. This CDR3 is 15 amino acids long.

This clonotype appeared many times. The rearrangement uses TRBV30 and TRBJ1-4, with D possibly being TRBD1 (6 bases). V dropped 2 bases and J dropped 5 bases, with 12 bases sitting between them. The CDR3 is made up of 14 amino acids. Per germline, CDR1 GTSNPN and CDR2 SVGIG (reference sequence). CDR3 protein: CAWSQDSRNEKLFF. For the CDR3, the DNA is TGTGCCTGGAGTCAGGACAGCAGGAATGAAAAACTGTTTTTT.

This clonotype was found once. This clone may be a read error of a much larger clone one base away. This chain links TRBV6-1 with TRBJ2-7, with D perhaps matching TRBD2 (5 bases). Germline V gene data show CDR1 as MNHNS and CDR2 as SASEGT. Trimming took off 6 bases at V and 2 bases at J, with 20 bases between the two ends. The CDR3 length is 16 residues. The CDR3 region is CASRRLVGVSAYEQYF. CDR3 DNA sequence: TGTGCCAGCAGAAGGCTAGTGGGAGTATCTGCCTACGAGCAGTACTTC.

This clonotype was counted ten times or more. The chain uses TRBV28 and TRBJ1-2; D call uncertain. Germline-derived CDR1 and CDR2 are MDHEN and SYDVKM. Trimming shortened V by 5 bases and J by 4 bases, and 17 bases separated the two germline ends. The CDR3 consists of 15 residues. The CDR3 DNA is TGTGCCAGCAGTCCGCATTATACGGGGTCCTATGGCTACACCTTC. Translated: CASSPHYTGSYGYTF.

A remark on this clonotype: A clone one base away is much larger, so this may be a read error. The chain has TRBV28 and TRBJ1-2, with D tentatively TRBD1 (6 bases). The germline V gene encodes CDR1 MDHEN and CDR2 SYDVKM. The CDR3 loop spans 15 amino acids. CDR3 sequence reads: CASGLLGQSDYGYTF. The CDR3 DNA reads TGTGCCAGCGGTTTGCTAGGACAGTCAGACTATGGCTACACCTTC.

V usage is TRBV27 and J usage is TRBJ2-6; no clear D. CDR3 length: 14 amino acids. Between the trimmed V and J ends, which lost 9 bases and 0 bases, there was a span of 9 bases. Germline CDR1 and CDR2: MNHEY and SMNVEV (reference sequence). CDR3 DNA: TGTGCCAGTTCGGTATTCTCTGGGGCCAACGTCCTGACTTTC. Its protein is CASSVFSGANVLTF.

The V call is TRBV10-2, the J call TRBJ2-3; D possibly corresponds to TRBD2 (6 bases). V lost 2 bases, J lost 3 bases, and 9 bases lay in between. The CDR3 loop spans 14 amino acids. Per germline, CDR1 WSHSY and CDR2 SAAADI. DNA for the CDR3: TGCGCCAGCAGTGAGCTAGCGAGGACAGATACGCAGTATTTT. Encoded protein: CASSELARTDTQYF.

The V and J genes are TRBV20-1 and TRBJ2-1; 9 bases are a match to TRBD2. Germline CDR1 reads DFQATT; CDR2 reads SNEGSKA (reference sequence). The CDR3 runs 15 residues. The junction had 8 bases not matched to a gene; V was cut back by 5 bases and J by 3 bases. Here the CDR3 reads CSARGLAGIYNEQFF. In nucleotides, the CDR3 is TGCAGTGCTCGTGGGCTAGCGGGAATCTACAATGAGCAGTTCTTC.

This clonotype was recorded many times. The V and J genes are TRBV5-1 and TRBJ1-1, with D hard to call. V was cut by 2 bases and J by 1 base, with 9 bases left in between. Germline CDR1 and CDR2: SGHRS and YFSETQ. The CDR3 contains 14 residues. CDR3 nucleotides: TGCGCCAGCAGCTTCGGCCCCGCGAACACTGAAGCTTTCTTT. Translated: CASSFGPANTEAFF.

The rearrangement joins TRBV18 to TRBJ2-6; TRBD2 matches 12 bases. The germline CDR1 and CDR2 sequences are KGHSH and LQKENI. The CDR3 loop spans 19 amino acids. V lost 2 bases and J lost 2; bases outside the gene matches: 7. This CDR3 reads CASSPTHWTSGTGANVLTF. CDR3 DNA: TGTGCCAGCTCACCAACCCACTGGACTAGCGGGACTGGGGCCAACGTCCTGACTTTC.

This clonotype has ten or more counts. J is TRBJ2-2 and V is TRBV11-3, with a possible D match to TRBD1 (5 bases). Trimming took off 5 bases at V and 5 bases at J, with 12 bases between the two ends. The germline gives CDR1 SGHNT, CDR2 YENEEA. The CDR3 contains 14 residues. The CDR3 bases are TGTGCCAGCAGCAGGGGTATTGGGACCGGGGAGCTGTTTTTT. It codes for CASSRGIGTGELFF.